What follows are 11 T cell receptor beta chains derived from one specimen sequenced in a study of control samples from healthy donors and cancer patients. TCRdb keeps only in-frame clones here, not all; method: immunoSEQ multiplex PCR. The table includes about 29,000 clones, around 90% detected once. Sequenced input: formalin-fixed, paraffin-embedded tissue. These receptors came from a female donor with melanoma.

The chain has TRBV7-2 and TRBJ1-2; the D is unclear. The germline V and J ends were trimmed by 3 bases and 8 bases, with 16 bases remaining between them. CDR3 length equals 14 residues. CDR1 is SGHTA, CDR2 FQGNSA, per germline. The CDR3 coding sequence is TGTGCCAGCAGCTTCACCGCTCGGACGGCCGGCTACACCTTC. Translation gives CASSFTARTAGYTF. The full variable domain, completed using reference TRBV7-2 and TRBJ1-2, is GAGVSQSPSNKVTEKGKDVELRCDPISGHTALYWYRQSLGQGLEFLIYFQGNSAPDKSGLPSDRFSAERTGGSVSTLTIQRTQQEDSAVYLCASSFTARTAGYTFGSGTRLTVV.

The CDR3 spells CASSPGDRVRETQYF. In nucleotides, the CDR3 is TGTGCCAGCAGCCCCGGGGACCGCGTGAGGGAGACCCAGTACTTC. This sequence joins TRBV7-2 and TRBJ2-5, with D tentatively TRBD1 or TRBD2 (5 bases each). The CDR3 covers 15 residues. Germline CDR1 and CDR2: SGHTA and FQGNSA. V was trimmed by 5 bases and J by 5 bases, leaving 18 bases between them.

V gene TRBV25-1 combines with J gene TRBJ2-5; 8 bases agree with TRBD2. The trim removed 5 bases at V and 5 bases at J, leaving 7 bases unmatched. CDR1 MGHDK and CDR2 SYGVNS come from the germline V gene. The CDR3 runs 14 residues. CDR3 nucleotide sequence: TGTGCCAGCAGTAGGTTAGCGGGAAGGGAGACCCAGTACTTC. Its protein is CASSRLAGRETQYF.

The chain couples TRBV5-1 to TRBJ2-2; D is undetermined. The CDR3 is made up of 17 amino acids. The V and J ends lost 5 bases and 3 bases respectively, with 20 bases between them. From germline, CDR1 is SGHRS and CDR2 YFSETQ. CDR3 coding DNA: TGCGCCAGCAGTTCGATTCGGAGTAGAAGTGACACCGGGGAGCTGTTTTTT. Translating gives CASSSIRSRSDTGELFF.

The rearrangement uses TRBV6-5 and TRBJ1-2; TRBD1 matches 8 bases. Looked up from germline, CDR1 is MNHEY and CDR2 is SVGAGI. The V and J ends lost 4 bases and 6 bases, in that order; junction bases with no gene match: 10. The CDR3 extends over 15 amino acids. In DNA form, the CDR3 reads TGTGCCAGCAGTTTACAGGGGGGGTCTGGAAATGGCTACACCTTC. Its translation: CASSLQGGSGNGYTF.

CDR3 region: CASSPTSGNIDTQYF. The CDR3, as DNA: TGTGCCAGCAGCCCGACTAGCGGGAACATAGATACGCAGTATTTT. V usage is TRBV3-1 (or the pseudogene TRBV3-2) and J usage is TRBJ2-3; 11 positions agree with TRBD2. CDR3 length: 15 amino acids. Germline CDR1 LGHDT, CDR2 YNNKEL (reference sequence). V was clipped by 4 bases and J by 5 bases; unmatched bases: 5.

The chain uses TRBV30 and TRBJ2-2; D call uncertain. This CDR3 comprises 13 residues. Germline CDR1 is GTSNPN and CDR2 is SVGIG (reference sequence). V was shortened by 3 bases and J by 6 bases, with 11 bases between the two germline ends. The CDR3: CAWRPDMAGELFF. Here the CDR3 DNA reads TGTGCCTGGAGGCCGGATATGGCCGGGGAGCTGTTTTTT. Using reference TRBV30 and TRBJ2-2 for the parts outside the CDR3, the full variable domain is SQTIHQWPATLVQPVGSPLSLECTVEGTSNPNLYWYRQAAGRGLQLLFYSVGIGQISSEVPQNLSASRPQDRQFILSSKKLLLSDSGFYLCAWRPDMAGELFFGEGSRLTVL.

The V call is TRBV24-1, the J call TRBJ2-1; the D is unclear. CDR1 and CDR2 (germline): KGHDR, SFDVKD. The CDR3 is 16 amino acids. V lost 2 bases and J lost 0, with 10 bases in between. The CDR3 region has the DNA TGTGCCACCAGTGATTCATTGAGCAGCTCCTACAATGAGCAGTTCTTC. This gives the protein CATSDSLSSSYNEQFF.

For the CDR3, the DNA is TGTGCCAGCAGCCTGTATACGGACAGGGCTGATGGCTACACCTTC. Protein: CASSLYTDRADGYTF. The V gene is TRBV3-1 (or the pseudogene TRBV3-2), the J gene TRBJ1-2; 8 nucleotides agree with TRBD1. The CDR3 sequence is 15 residues long. Germline lookup yields CDR1 LGHDT and CDR2 YNNKEL (reference sequence). V was pared by 4 bases and J by 6 bases, with 10 bases of the junction left unmatched.

The chain's CDR3 is CSARREPEAFF. The CDR3 DNA reads TGCAGTGCTAGAAGAGAACCTGAAGCTTTCTTT. The chain recombines TRBV20-1 with TRBJ1-1; unclear D gene. Trimming took off 2 bases at V and 6 bases at J, with 7 bases between the two ends. This CDR3 is built from 11 residues. Germline CDR1 DFQATT, CDR2 SNEGSKA (reference sequence).

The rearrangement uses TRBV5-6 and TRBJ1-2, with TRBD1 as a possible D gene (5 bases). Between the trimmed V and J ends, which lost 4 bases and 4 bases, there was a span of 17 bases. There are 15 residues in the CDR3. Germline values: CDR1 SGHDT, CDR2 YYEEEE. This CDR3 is CASSPKPGPSYGYTF. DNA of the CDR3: TGTGCCAGCAGCCCCAAGCCGGGACCGAGCTATGGCTACACCTTC. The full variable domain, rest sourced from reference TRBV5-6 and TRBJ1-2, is DAGVTQSPTHLIKTRGQQVTLRCSPKSGHDTVSWYQQALGQGPQFIFQYYEEEERQRGNFPDRFSGHQFPNYSSELNVNALLLGDSALYLCASSPKPGPSYGYTFGSGTRLTVV.